This TCR beta chain was documented in a study of cytomegalovirus exposure and HLA in healthy donors. Turning to the study itself: Sequencing of 150 million to 200 million T cells in an earlier analysis found 90 million to 120 million unique TCR beta sequences.

The primer mix had 60 Vbeta and 13 Jbeta primers. In the authors' workflow: Unique TCR beta chains totaled about 73 million in a later count, with around 10 million of them shared. Measured with immunoSEQ multiplex PCR; TCRdb has only the in-frame clones, and not every one. The DNA was the basis for D and trimming; V, J and clone size are from that table. The sample table sets out approximately 170,000 clones. CDR1 is MNHEY and CDR2 is SVGAGI in the germline V gene. This CDR3 has 16 amino acids. V shed 0 bases and J shed 0 bases, with 6 bases lying between them. The specimen sequenced was PBMCs. This sequence was found in a woman aged 18-30 years in good health and CMV-seropositive. The rearrangement joins TRBV6-5 to TRBJ2-6, with a tentative D call TRBD2 (5 bases). The CDR3 loop is CASSYSGSSGANVLTF. DNA of the CDR3: TGTGCCAGCAGTTACTCAGGGAGCTCTGGGGCCAACGTCCTGACTTTC.